The rows below give T cell receptor beta chains drawn from one sample of a study of blood T cell repertoires in COVID-19. The table came from immunoSEQ multiplex PCR; TCRdb's copy has only in-frame clones and leaves some out. Of roughly 220,000 clones listed, about nine tenths are singletons. The sequenced material came from peripheral blood. The source is a man aged 25-45 years who had recovered from COVID-19. CDR3s include the opening cysteine and the closing phenylalanine or tryptophan. D genes are given only for firm matches. The size field is filled for only some rows; it gives once, few, many or a size class.

v_gene: TRBV7-2
j_gene: TRBJ1-5
d_gene: .
len: 13
abundance: .
CDR3aa: CASSLVRNQPQHF
CDR3nt: TGTGCCAGCAGCTTAGTCCGGAATCAGCCCCAGCATTTT

v_gene: TRBV6-5
j_gene: TRBJ2-5
d_gene: .
len: 15
abundance: .
CDR3aa: CASSYGSASVETQYF
CDR3nt: TGTGCCAGCAGTTACGGGTCGGCTAGCGTGGAGACCCAGTACTTC

v_gene: TRBV7-7
j_gene: TRBJ2-5
d_gene: TRBD2
len: 15
abundance: once
CDR3aa: CASSLVAGGVETQYF
CDR3nt: TGTGCCAGCAGCTTGGTAGCGGGGGGAGTAGAGACCCAGTACTTC

v_gene: TRBV6-5
j_gene: TRBJ1-5
d_gene: .
len: 14
abundance: .
CDR3aa: CATTDSQRYQPQHF
CDR3nt: TGTGCCACCACGGACAGCCAACGGTATCAGCCCCAGCATTTT

v_gene: TRBV18
j_gene: TRBJ1-1
d_gene: TRBD1
len: 15
abundance: .
CDR3aa: CASSERGRPDTEAFF
CDR3nt: TGTGCCAGCTCCGAAAGGGGGCGACCGGACACTGAAGCTTTCTTT

v_gene: TRBV27
j_gene: TRBJ1-1
d_gene: .
len: 12
abundance: once
CDR3aa: CASSPSGTEAFF
CDR3nt: TGTGCCAGCTCCCCATCGGGCACTGAAGCTTTCTTT

v_gene: TRBV6-5
j_gene: TRBJ2-7
d_gene: .
len: 14
abundance: .
CDR3aa: CASSYRLTGREQYF
CDR3nt: TGTGCCAGCAGTTACCGCCTGACAGGGAGGGAGCAGTACTTC

v_gene: TRBV19
j_gene: TRBJ1-1
d_gene: TRBD1
len: 16
abundance: .
CDR3aa: CASSSGTGFTNTEAFF
CDR3nt: TGTGCCAGTAGCTCCGGGACAGGGTTTACGAACACTGAAGCTTTCTTT

v_gene: TRBV5-6
j_gene: TRBJ2-7
d_gene: .
len: 14
abundance: .
CDR3aa: CASSLDLTPGQEYF
CDR3nt: TGTGCCAGCAGCTTGGATCTAACACCGGGACAAGAGTACTTC

v_gene: TRBV7-9
j_gene: TRBJ2-3
d_gene: TRBD1
len: 16
abundance: .
CDR3aa: CASSRGQGAATDTQYF
CDR3nt: TGTGCCAGCAGCCGTGGACAGGGGGCAGCAACAGATACGCAGTATTTT

v_gene: TRBV14
j_gene: TRBJ1-1
d_gene: TRBD1
len: 13
abundance: once
CDR3aa: CASSLGQGTEAFF
CDR3nt: TGTGCCAGCAGCCTGGGACAGGGGACTGAAGCTTTCTTT

v_gene: TRBV5-1
j_gene: TRBJ2-7
d_gene: TRBD1
len: 14
abundance: once
CDR3aa: CASSWLGQWGEQYF
CDR3nt: TGCGCCAGCAGCTGGCTGGGACAGTGGGGCGAGCAGTACTTC

v_gene: TRBV5-1
j_gene: TRBJ2-1
d_gene: .
len: 15
abundance: .
CDR3aa: CASRVSGGDYNEQFF
CDR3nt: TGCGCAAGCAGGGTTTCCGGCGGGGATTACAATGAGCAGTTCTTC

v_gene: TRBV5-1
j_gene: TRBJ2-5
d_gene: TRBD1
len: 15
abundance: .
CDR3aa: CASSYQGADGETQYF
CDR3nt: TGCGCCAGCAGTTACCAGGGGGCGGATGGAGAGACCCAGTACTTC

v_gene: TRBV11-2
j_gene: TRBJ1-2
d_gene: .
len: 15
abundance: .
CDR3aa: CASSSSRHLNYGYTF
CDR3nt: TGTGCCAGCAGTTCGAGCAGACATTTGAACTATGGCTACACCTTC

v_gene: TRBV14
j_gene: TRBJ2-3
d_gene: .
len: 16
abundance: .
CDR3aa: CASSPLVRPMADTQYF
CDR3nt: TGTGCCAGTAGCCCCCTAGTTCGCCCTATGGCAGATACGCAGTATTTT

v_gene: TRBV4-1
j_gene: TRBJ2-1
d_gene: .
len: 16
abundance: .
CDR3aa: CASSQGSGQVPHEQFF
CDR3nt: TGCGCCAGCAGCCAAGGATCAGGGCAGGTACCGCATGAGCAGTTCTTC

v_gene: TRBV6-6
j_gene: TRBJ1-6
d_gene: TRBD1
len: 14
abundance: .
CDR3aa: CASVQQGAGSPLHF
CDR3nt: TGTGCCAGCGTCCAACAGGGGGCTGGTTCACCCCTCCACTTT

v_gene: TRBV3-1/TRBV3-2
j_gene: TRBJ1-1
d_gene: TRBD1
len: 15
abundance: .
CDR3aa: CASSRTGGRYTEAFF
CDR3nt: TGTGCCAGCAGCCGAACAGGGGGCAGGTACACTGAAGCTTTCTTT

v_gene: TRBV12-3/TRBV12-4
j_gene: TRBJ1-2
d_gene: .
len: 12
abundance: .
CDR3aa: CAIRTEYYGYTF
CDR3nt: TGTGCCATCCGCACAGAATACTATGGCTACACCTTC

v_gene: TRBV4-1
j_gene: TRBJ1-4
d_gene: .
len: 16
abundance: .
CDR3aa: CASSLSLLGANEKLFF
CDR3nt: TGCGCCAGCAGCCTTTCCCTGTTAGGGGCTAATGAAAAACTGTTTTTT

v_gene: TRBV5-1
j_gene: TRBJ2-6
d_gene: .
len: 15
abundance: .
CDR3aa: CASSFGVTGANVLTF
CDR3nt: TGCGCCAGCAGCTTCGGGGTGACCGGGGCCAACGTCCTGACTTTC

v_gene: TRBV29-1
j_gene: TRBJ2-5
d_gene: .
len: 10
abundance: .
CDR3aa: CSVGGETQYF
CDR3nt: TGCAGCGTGGGGGGAGAGACCCAGTACTTC

v_gene: TRBV29-1
j_gene: TRBJ2-2
d_gene: TRBD1
len: 14
abundance: .
CDR3aa: CSVVGTGRTGELFF
CDR3nt: TGCAGCGTTGTGGGGACAGGACGCACCGGGGAGCTGTTTTTT

v_gene: TRBV7-8
j_gene: TRBJ2-5
d_gene: .
len: 16
abundance: .
CDR3aa: CASSSNEYRVGETQYF
CDR3nt: TGTGCCAGCAGCTCAAATGAGTACAGGGTTGGCGAGACCCAGTACTTC

v_gene: TRBV21-1
j_gene: TRBJ1-5
d_gene: .
len: 16
abundance: .
CDR3aa: CASSKAGRLSNQPQHF
CDR3nt: TGTGCCAGCAGCAAAGCGGGCCGGCTTAGCAATCAGCCCCAGCATTTT

v_gene: TRBV20-1
j_gene: TRBJ1-2
d_gene: .
len: 14
abundance: many
CDR3aa: CSASTDSFTYGYTF
CDR3nt: TGCAGTGCTAGTACCGACAGCTTTACCTATGGCTACACCTTC

v_gene: TRBV18
j_gene: TRBJ2-1
d_gene: .
len: 15
abundance: .
CDR3aa: CASSRGESSYNEQFF
CDR3nt: TGTGCCAGCTCACGGGGGGAGAGCTCCTACAATGAGCAGTTCTTC

v_gene: TRBV29-1
j_gene: TRBJ1-1
d_gene: .
len: 17
abundance: once
CDR3aa: CSVVDGDITSGNTEAFF
CDR3nt: TGCAGCGTTGTCGACGGGGACATAACCTCGGGGAACACTGAAGCTTTCTTT

v_gene: TRBV5-1
j_gene: TRBJ1-1
d_gene: .
len: 14
abundance: once
CDR3aa: CASSLESMNTEAFF
CDR3nt: TGCGCCAGCAGCTTGGAATCCATGAACACTGAAGCTTTCTTT

v_gene: TRBV9
j_gene: TRBJ1-1
d_gene: TRBD1
len: 13
abundance: .
CDR3aa: CASSSWDSTEAFF
CDR3nt: TGTGCCAGCAGCTCCTGGGACAGCACTGAAGCTTTCTTT

v_gene: TRBV5-6
j_gene: TRBJ2-7
d_gene: .
len: 13
abundance: .
CDR3aa: CASSPPGVYEQYF
CDR3nt: TGTGCCAGCAGTCCACCCGGGGTCTACGAGCAGTACTTC

v_gene: TRBV27
j_gene: TRBJ2-7
d_gene: TRBD1
len: 14
abundance: once
CDR3aa: CASSPDRRGYEQYF
CDR3nt: TGTGCCAGCAGTCCGGACAGGCGAGGCTACGAGCAGTACTTC

v_gene: TRBV6-1
j_gene: TRBJ1-6
d_gene: .
len: 17
abundance: .
CDR3aa: CASSEAQPGRDNSPLHF
CDR3nt: TGTGCCAGCAGTGAAGCACAACCGGGCAGGGATAATTCACCCCTCCACTTT

v_gene: TRBV24-1
j_gene: TRBJ1-2
d_gene: .
len: 13
abundance: .
CDR3aa: CASAHWGDYGYTF
CDR3nt: TGTGCCTCCGCCCATTGGGGGGACTATGGCTACACCTTC

v_gene: TRBV10-3
j_gene: TRBJ2-1
d_gene: .
len: 15
abundance: .
CDR3aa: CAISPPLGLGNEQFF
CDR3nt: TGTGCCATCTCTCCCCCCCTAGGTCTGGGTAATGAGCAGTTCTTC

v_gene: TRBV27
j_gene: TRBJ1-2
d_gene: .
len: 14
abundance: .
CDR3aa: CASSPFLSGYGYTF
CDR3nt: TGTGCCAGCAGTCCTTTTTTATCAGGCTATGGCTACACCTTC

v_gene: TRBV27
j_gene: TRBJ1-2
d_gene: .
len: 14
abundance: many
CDR3aa: CASSLWQGDYGYTF
CDR3nt: TGTGCCAGCAGTTTATGGCAGGGTGACTATGGCTACACCTTC

v_gene: TRBV5-1
j_gene: TRBJ1-1
d_gene: TRBD1
len: 14
abundance: .
CDR3aa: CASSYTGGSTEAFF
CDR3nt: TGCGCCAGCAGTTACACAGGGGGAAGTACTGAAGCTTTCTTT

v_gene: TRBV19
j_gene: TRBJ2-3
d_gene: .
len: 15
abundance: .
CDR3aa: CASRGTGTPLDTQYF
CDR3nt: TGTGCCAGTAGAGGAACAGGGACCCCTCTAGATACGCAGTATTTT

v_gene: TRBV27
j_gene: TRBJ1-2
d_gene: .
len: 14
abundance: .
CDR3aa: CASSFGNSGYGYTF
CDR3nt: TGTGCCAGCAGTTTTGGGAACAGCGGCTATGGCTACACCTTC

v_gene: TRBV7-2
j_gene: TRBJ2-7
d_gene: .
len: 15
abundance: once
CDR3aa: CASSSGSWSSYEQYF
CDR3nt: TGTGCCAGCAGCTCGGGGAGCTGGAGCTCCTACGAGCAGTACTTC

v_gene: TRBV27
j_gene: TRBJ2-3
d_gene: .
len: 15
abundance: .
CDR3aa: CASSLISSYTDTQYF
CDR3nt: TGTGCCAGCAGTTTAATTTCTAGTTACACAGATACGCAGTATTTT

v_gene: TRBV5-4
j_gene: TRBJ1-6
d_gene: TRBD1
len: 16
abundance: .
CDR3aa: CASSLARDRVNSPLHF
CDR3nt: TGTGCCAGCAGCTTGGCCCGGGACAGGGTGAATTCACCCCTCCACTTT

v_gene: TRBV5-6
j_gene: TRBJ1-1
d_gene: TRBD1
len: 13
abundance: .
CDR3aa: CASSHRGNTEAFF
CDR3nt: TGTGCCAGCAGCCACAGGGGGAACACTGAAGCTTTCTTT